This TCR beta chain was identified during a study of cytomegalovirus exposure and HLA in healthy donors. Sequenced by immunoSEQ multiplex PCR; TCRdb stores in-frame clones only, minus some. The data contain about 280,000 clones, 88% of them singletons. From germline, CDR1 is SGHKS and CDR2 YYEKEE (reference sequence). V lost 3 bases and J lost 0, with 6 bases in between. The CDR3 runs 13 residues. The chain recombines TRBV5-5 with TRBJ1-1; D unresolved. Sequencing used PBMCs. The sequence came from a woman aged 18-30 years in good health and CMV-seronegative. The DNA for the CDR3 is TGTGCCAGCAGCTCTAATGTGAACACTGAAGCTTTCTTT. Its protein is CASSSNVNTEAFF.